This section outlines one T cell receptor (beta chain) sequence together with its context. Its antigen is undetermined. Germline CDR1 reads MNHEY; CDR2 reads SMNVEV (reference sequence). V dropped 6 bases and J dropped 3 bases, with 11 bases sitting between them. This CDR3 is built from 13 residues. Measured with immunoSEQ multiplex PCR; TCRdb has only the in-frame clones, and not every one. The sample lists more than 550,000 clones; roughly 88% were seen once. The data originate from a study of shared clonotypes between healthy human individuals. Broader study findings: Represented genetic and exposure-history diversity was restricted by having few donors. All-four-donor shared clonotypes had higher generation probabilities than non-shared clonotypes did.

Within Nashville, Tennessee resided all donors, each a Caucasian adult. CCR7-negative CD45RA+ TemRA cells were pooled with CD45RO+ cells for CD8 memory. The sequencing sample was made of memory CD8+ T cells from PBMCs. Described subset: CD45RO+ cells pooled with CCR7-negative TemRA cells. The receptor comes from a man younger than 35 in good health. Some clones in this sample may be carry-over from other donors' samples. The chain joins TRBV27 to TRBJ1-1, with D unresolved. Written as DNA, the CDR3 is TGTGCCAGCAGGGGTACTTTAGACACTGAAGCTTTCTTT. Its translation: CASRGTLDTEAFF.